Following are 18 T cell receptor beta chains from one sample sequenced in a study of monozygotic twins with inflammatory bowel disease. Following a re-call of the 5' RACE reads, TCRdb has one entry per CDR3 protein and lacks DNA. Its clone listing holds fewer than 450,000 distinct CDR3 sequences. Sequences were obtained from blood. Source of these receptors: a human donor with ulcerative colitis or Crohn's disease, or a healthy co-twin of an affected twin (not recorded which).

The CDR3: CASSYGTGRTYGYTF. The chain uses TRBV6-5 and TRBJ1-2; TCRdb selects TRBD1, and the lack of DNA leaves this call unchecked. Germline V gene data show CDR1 as MNHEY and CDR2 as SVGAGI. The CDR3 sequence is 15 residues long.

This chain's CDR3 is CASSLGANQYF. The rearrangement uses TRBV12-3 or TRBV12-4 and TRBJ2-5. This CDR3 has 11 residues.

CDR3 region: CASSVSFGTGDNYGYTF. The genes are TRBV5-1 and TRBJ1-2; TCRdb indicates TRBD1, and absent DNA this call remains unverified. This CDR3 region has 17 residues. Germline V gene lookup returns CDR1 SGHRS and CDR2 YFSETQ.

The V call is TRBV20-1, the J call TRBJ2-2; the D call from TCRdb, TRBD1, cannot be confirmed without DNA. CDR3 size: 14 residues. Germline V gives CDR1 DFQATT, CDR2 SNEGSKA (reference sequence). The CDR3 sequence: CSAIPGTNTGELFF.

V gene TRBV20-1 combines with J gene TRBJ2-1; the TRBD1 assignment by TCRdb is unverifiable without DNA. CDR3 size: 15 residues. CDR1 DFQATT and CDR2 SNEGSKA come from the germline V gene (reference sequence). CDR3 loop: CSAPPIRTGFNEQFF.

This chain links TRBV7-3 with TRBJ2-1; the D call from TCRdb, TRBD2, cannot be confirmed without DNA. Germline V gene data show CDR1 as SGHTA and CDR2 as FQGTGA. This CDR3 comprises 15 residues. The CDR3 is CASSPRSGGADEQFF.

CDR3: CASSSQSGGYGYTF. The chain is built from TRBV5-1 and TRBJ1-2; the D gene TCRdb calls, TRBD1, cannot be checked with no DNA. Looked up from germline, CDR1 is SGHRS and CDR2 is YFSETQ. This CDR3 is 14 amino acids long.

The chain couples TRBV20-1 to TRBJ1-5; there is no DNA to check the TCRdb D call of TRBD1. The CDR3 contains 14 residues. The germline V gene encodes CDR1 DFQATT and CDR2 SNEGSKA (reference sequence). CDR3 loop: CSASNAGHNQPQHF.

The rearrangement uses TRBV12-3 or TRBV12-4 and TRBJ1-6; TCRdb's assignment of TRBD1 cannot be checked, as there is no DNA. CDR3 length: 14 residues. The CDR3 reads CASSTGTGHSPLHF.

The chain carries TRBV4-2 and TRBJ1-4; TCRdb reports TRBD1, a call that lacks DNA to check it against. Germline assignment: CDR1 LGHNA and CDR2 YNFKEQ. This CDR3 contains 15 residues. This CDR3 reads CASSRAWDRGEKLFF.

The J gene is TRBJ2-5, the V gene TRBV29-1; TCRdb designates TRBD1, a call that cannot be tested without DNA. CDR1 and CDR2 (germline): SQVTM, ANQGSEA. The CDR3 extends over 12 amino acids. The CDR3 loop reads CSVERRGSHFYF.

CDR3 loop: CASSFKLGLQETQYF. The rearrangement joins TRBV5-4 to TRBJ2-5. This CDR3 region has 15 residues. Per germline, CDR1 SGHNT and CDR2 YYREEE (reference sequence).

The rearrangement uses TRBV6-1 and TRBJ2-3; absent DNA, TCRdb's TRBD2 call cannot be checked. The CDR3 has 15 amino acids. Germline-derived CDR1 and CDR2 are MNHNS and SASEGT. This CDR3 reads CASSLTSAGTDTQYF.

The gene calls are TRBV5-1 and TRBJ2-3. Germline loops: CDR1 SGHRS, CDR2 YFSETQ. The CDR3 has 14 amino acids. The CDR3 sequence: CASSSDQSWDTQYF.

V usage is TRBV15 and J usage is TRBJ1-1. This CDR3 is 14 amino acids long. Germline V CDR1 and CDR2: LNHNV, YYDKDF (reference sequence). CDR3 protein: CATSRDYTATEAFF. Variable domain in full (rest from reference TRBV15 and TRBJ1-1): DAMVIQNPRYQVTQFGKPVTLSCSQTLNHNVMYWYQQKSSQAPKLLFHYYDKDFNNEADTPDNFQSRRPNTSFCFLDIRSPGLGDTAMYLCATSRDYTATEAFFGQGTRLTVV.

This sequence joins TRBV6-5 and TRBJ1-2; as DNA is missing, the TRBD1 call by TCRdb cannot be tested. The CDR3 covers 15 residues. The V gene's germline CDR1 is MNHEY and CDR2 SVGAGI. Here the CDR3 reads CASSSPFTGPVGYTF.

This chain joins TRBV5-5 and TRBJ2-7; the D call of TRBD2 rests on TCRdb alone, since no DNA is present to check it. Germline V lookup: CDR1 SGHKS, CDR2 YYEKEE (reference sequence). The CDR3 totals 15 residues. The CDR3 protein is CASSPSPQGIYEQYF.

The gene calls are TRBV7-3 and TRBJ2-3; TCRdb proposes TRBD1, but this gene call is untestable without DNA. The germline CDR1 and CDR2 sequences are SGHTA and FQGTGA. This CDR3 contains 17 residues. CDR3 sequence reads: CASSLPPGQGFADTQYF.